The sequence of this TCR beta chain was determined in a study of cytomegalovirus exposure and HLA in healthy donors. Note on this clone: The antigen is not known.

The PCR was carried out with 60 Vbeta primers and 13 Jbeta primers. Method: immunoSEQ multiplex PCR; TCRdb's copy keeps in-frame clones and lacks some. Of more than 150,000 clones listed, about 81% are singletons. Study-wide results and limits: In vitro experiments confirmed that three CMV-associated chains were specific for CMV antigens. Among TCR beta chains of equal frequency, HLA-associated ones were more clonally expanded in a later analysis.

V was cut by 7 bases and J by 1 base, with 12 bases left in between. The CDR3 is made up of 13 amino acids. Germline V lookup: CDR1 SQVTM, CDR2 ANQGSEA. This TCR was sampled from a man aged 35-49 years in good health and CMV-seronegative. What was sequenced was PBMCs. The chain is built from TRBV29-1 and TRBJ2-3; tentative D call: TRBD2 (5 bases). This CDR3 reads CSGRRTGTDTQYF. DNA for the CDR3: TGCAGCGGGAGGCGCACTGGCACAGATACGCAGTATTTT.